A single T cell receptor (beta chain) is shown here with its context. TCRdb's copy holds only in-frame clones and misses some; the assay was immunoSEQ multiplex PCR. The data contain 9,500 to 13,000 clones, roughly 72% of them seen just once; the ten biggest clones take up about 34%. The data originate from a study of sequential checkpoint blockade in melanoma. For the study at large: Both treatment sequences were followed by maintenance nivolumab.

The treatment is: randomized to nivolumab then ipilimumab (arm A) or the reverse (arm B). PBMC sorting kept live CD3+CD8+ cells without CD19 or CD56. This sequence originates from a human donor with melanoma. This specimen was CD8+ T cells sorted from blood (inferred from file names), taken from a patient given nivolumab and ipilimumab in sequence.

The CDR3 DNA reads as TGTGCCAGCAGCCGTCGGGACAGGGGGGATCACAATTCACCCCTCCACTTT. This gives the protein CASSRRDRGDHNSPLHF. The chain carries TRBV7-6 and TRBJ1-6; 11 bases agree with TRBD1. The CDR3 has 17 residues. Per the germline V gene, CDR1 is SGHVS and CDR2 is FNYEAQ. Trimming removed 5 bases from V and 7 bases from J; junction bases left unmatched: 10.